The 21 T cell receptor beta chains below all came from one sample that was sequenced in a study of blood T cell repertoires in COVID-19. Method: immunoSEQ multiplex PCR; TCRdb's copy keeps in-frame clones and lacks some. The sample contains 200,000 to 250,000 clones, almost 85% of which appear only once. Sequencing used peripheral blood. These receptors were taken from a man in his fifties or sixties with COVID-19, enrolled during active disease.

DNA of the CDR3: TGTGCCAGCAGCTTATACCGGGACTCTGGAAACACCATATATTTT. It yields the protein CASSLYRDSGNTIYF. The V call is TRBV5-5, the J call TRBJ1-3; D is ambiguous. With 2 bases removed from V and 0 bases from J, the gap between germline ends came to 9 bases. The CDR3 has 15 residues. The germline gives CDR1 SGHKS, CDR2 YYEKEE (reference sequence).

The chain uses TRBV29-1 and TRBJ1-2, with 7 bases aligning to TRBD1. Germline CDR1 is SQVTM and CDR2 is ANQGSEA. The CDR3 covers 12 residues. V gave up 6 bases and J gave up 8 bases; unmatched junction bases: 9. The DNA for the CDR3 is TGCAGCGTCGTTCTTCCGGGACAGGGCTACACCTTC. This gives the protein CSVVLPGQGYTF.

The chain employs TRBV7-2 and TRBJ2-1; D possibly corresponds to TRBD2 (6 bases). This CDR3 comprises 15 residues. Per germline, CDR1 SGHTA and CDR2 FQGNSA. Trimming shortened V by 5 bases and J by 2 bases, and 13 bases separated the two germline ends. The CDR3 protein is CASSPVRGTYNEQFF. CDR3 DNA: TGTGCCAGCAGCCCGGTGCGGGGAACCTACAATGAGCAGTTCTTC.

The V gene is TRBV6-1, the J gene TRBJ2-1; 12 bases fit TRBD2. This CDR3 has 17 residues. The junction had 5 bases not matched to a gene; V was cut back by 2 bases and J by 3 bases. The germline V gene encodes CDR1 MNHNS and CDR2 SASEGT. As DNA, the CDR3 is TGTGCCAGCAGTGAAAGCCCTAGCGGGGGGGGCTACAATGAGCAGTTCTTC. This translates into CASSESPSGGGYNEQFF.

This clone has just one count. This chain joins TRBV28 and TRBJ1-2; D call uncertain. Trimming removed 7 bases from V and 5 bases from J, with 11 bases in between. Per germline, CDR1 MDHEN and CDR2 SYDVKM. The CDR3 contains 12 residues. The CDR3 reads CASNPSRYGYTF. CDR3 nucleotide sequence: TGTGCCAGCAACCCGAGTCGATATGGCTACACCTTC.

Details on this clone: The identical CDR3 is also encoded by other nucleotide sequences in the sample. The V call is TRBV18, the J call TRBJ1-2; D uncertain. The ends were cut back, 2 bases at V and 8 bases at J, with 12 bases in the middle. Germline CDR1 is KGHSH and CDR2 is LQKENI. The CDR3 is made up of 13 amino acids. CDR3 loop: CASSPSDSRGYTF. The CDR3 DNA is TGTGCCAGCTCACCATCGGATTCTAGGGGCTACACCTTC.

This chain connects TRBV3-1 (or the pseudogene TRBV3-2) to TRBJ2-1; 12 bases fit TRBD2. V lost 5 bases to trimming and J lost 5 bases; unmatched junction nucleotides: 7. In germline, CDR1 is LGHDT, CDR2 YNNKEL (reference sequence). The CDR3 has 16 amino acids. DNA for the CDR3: TGTGCCAGCAGCGTCATACTAGCGGGGGGCCACAATGAGCAGTTCTTC. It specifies CASSVILAGGHNEQFF.

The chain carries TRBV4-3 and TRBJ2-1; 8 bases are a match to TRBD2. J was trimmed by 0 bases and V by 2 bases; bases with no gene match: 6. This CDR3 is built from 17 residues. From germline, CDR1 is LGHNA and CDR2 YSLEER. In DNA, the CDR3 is TGCGCCAGCAGCCAACGATTGAGCGGGAGCTCCTACAATGAGCAGTTCTTC. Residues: CASSQRLSGSSYNEQFF.

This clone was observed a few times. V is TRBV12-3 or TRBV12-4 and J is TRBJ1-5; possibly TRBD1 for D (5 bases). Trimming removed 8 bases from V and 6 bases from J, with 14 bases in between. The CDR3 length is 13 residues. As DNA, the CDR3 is TGTGCCAGCTCCCTAGGGACTAGTCAGCCCCAGCATTTT. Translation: CASSLGTSQPQHF.

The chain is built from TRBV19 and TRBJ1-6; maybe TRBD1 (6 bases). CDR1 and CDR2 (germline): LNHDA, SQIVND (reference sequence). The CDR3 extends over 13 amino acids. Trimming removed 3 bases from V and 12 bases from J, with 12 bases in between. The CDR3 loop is CASSIGRGGPLHF. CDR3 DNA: TGTGCCAGTAGTATTGGGAGAGGGGGACCCCTCCACTTT.

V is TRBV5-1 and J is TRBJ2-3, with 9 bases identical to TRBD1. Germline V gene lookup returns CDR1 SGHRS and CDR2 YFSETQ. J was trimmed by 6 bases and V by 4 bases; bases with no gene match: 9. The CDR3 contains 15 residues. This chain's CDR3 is CASSPTGQGRDTQYF. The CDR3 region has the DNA TGCGCCAGCAGCCCAACGGGACAGGGACGGGATACGCAGTATTTT.

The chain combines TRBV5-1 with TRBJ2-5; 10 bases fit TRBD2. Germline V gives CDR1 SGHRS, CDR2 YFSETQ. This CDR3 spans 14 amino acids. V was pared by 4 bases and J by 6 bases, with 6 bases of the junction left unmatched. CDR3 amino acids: CASSPVAGGQTQYF. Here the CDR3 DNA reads TGCGCCAGCAGCCCAGTAGCGGGGGGTCAGACCCAGTACTTC.

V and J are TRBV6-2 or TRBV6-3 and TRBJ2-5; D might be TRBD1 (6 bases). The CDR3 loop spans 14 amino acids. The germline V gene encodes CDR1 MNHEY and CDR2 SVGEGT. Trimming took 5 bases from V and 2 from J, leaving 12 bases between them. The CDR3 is CASSTQGTQETQYF. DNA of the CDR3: TGTGCCAGCAGTACTCAGGGGACGCAAGAGACCCAGTACTTC.

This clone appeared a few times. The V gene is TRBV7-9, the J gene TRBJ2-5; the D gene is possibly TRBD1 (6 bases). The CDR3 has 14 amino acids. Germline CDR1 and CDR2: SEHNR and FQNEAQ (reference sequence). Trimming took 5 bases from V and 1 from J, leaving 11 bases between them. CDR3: CASSNRALQETQYF. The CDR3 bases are TGTGCCAGCAGCAACAGGGCCCTCCAAGAGACCCAGTACTTC.

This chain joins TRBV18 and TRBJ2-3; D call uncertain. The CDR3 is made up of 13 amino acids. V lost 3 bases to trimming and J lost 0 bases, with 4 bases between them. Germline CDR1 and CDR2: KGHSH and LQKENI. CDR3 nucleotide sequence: TGTGCCAGCTCACCCCATAGCACAGATACGCAGTATTTT. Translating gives CASSPHSTDTQYF.

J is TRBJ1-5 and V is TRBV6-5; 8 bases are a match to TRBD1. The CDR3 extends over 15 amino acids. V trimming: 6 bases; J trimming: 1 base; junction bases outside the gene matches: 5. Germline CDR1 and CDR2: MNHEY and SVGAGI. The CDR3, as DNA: TGTGCCAGCAGAAGAGGACAGGGAAGCAATCAGCCCCAGCATTTT. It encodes CASRRGQGSNQPQHF.

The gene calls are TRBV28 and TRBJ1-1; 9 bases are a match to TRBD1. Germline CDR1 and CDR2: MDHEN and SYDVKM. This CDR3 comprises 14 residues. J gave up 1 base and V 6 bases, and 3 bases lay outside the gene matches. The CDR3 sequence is CASSLQGANTEAFF. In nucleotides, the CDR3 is TGTGCCAGCAGCCTACAGGGGGCGAACACTGAAGCTTTCTTT.

The CDR3 nucleotides read TGTGCCAGCAGTTATGCGGGACAGGGCACAGATACGCAGTATTTT. This translates into CASSYAGQGTDTQYF. The chain joins TRBV6-5 to TRBJ2-3; 8 bases line up with TRBD1. This CDR3 comprises 15 residues. Trimming took 3 bases from V and 1 from J; bases not matched to a gene: 3. CDR1 and CDR2 from the germline V gene are MNHEY and SVGAGI.

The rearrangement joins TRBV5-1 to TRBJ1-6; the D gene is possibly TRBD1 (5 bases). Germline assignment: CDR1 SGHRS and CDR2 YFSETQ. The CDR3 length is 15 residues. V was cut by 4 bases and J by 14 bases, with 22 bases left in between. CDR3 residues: CASSPGGRPFLTLHF. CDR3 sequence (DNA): TGCGCCAGCAGCCCCGGGGGGAGACCTTTTTTGACCCTCCACTTT.

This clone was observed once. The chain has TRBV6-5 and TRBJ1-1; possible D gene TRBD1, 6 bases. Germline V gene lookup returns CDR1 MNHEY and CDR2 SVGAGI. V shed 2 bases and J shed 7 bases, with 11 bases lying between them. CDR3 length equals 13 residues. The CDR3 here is CASSYRQGLEAFF. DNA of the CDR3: TGTGCCAGCAGTTACAGGCAGGGGCTTGAAGCTTTCTTT.

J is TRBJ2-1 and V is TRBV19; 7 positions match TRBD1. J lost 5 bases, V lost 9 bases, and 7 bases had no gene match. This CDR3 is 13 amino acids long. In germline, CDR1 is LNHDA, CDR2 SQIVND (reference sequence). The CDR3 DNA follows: TGTGCCAGCAGAAGAGACAGGGACAATGAGCAGTTCTTC. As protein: CASRRDRDNEQFF.